Shown below are 27 T cell receptor beta chains from a single sample sequenced in a study of CD8+ T cells in alopecia areata. Treatment meaning: oral pan-JAK inhibitor, 5-10 mg twice daily. RNA extraction and reverse transcription yielded cDNA as sequencing template. Method: immunoSEQ multiplex PCR; TCRdb's copy keeps in-frame clones and lacks some. The data contain over 95,000 clones, around 60% of them singletons. Material: CD8+ T cells sorted from blood, obtained at week 4, from a patient treated with tofacitinib. The receptors were gathered from a human donor with alopecia areata.

This clone has more than one count but fewer than ten. The V gene is TRBV13, the J gene TRBJ2-2, with TRBD2 matching 12 bases. CDR1 is PRHDT, CDR2 FYEKMQ, per germline (reference sequence). The CDR3 is 16 amino acids. V lost 4 bases, J lost 3 bases, and 3 bases stayed unmatched. DNA of the CDR3: TGTGCCAGCAGCTCCGGACTAGCGGGATACACCGGGGAGCTGTTTTTT. This codes for CASSSGLAGYTGELFF.

The J gene is TRBJ2-5, the V gene TRBV7-8; a weak D match, TRBD2 (6 bases). In germline, CDR1 is SGHVS, CDR2 FQNEAQ. V was cut by 0 bases and J by 3 bases, with 14 bases left in between. The CDR3 is 16 amino acids. The CDR3 is CASSLALGGFEETQYF. CDR3 in DNA: TGTGCCAGCAGCTTAGCGCTGGGGGGATTCGAAGAGACCCAGTACTTC.

This clone has only one observation. The rearrangement uses TRBV7-8 and TRBJ2-1, with TRBD2 matching over 8 bases. Germline V gives CDR1 SGHVS, CDR2 FQNEAQ. The trim removed 5 bases at V and 8 bases at J, leaving 11 bases unmatched. The CDR3 loop spans 15 amino acids. The CDR3 DNA reads TGTGCCAGCAGCCGCGGGGGGAGGTTGGGCGATGAGCAGTTCTTC. It is translated as CASSRGGRLGDEQFF.

J is TRBJ1-2 and V is TRBV29-1; D is undetermined. The CDR3 totals 14 residues. CDR1 is SQVTM and CDR2 is ANQGSEA in the germline V gene. V dropped 0 bases and J dropped 4 bases, with 12 bases sitting between them. CDR3: CSVEDRSQTYGYTF. The DNA for the CDR3 is TGCAGCGTTGAAGATAGGTCCCAGACCTATGGCTACACCTTC.

The chain recombines TRBV28 with TRBJ1-2; D is undetermined. The CDR3 totals 13 residues. Germline V lookup: CDR1 MDHEN, CDR2 SYDVKM. V lost 7 bases and J 3 bases, leaving 12 bases between the germline ends. The CDR3 protein is CASNLDGDYGYTF. The CDR3 nucleotides read TGTGCCAGCAACCTGGACGGAGACTATGGCTACACCTTC.

The V call is TRBV7-2, the J call TRBJ2-4; D uncertain. The V end was cut by 7 bases, the J end by 11 bases, with 18 bases between. The CDR3 runs 13 residues. Germline-derived CDR1 and CDR2 are SGHTA and FQGNSA. The CDR3 DNA reads TGTGCCAGCACCTTCGGAAGGGAAGCCTTTCAGTACTTC. It is translated as CASTFGREAFQYF.

The V and J genes are TRBV13 and TRBJ1-4, with D possibly TRBD1 on 5 matching bases. CDR3 length equals 13 residues. Germline-derived CDR1 and CDR2 are PRHDT and FYEKMQ (reference sequence). V lost 4 bases, J lost 10 bases, and 13 bases lay in between. The CDR3 region has the DNA TGTGCCAGCAGCTCTGGGCTAAGGGGAAAACTGTTTTTT. As protein: CASSSGLRGKLFF.

The table lists this clone with a few counts. The chain links TRBV30 to TRBJ2-5; D possibly matches TRBD1 or TRBD2 (5 bases each). V was trimmed by 0 bases and J by 1 base, leaving 18 bases between them. The CDR3 has 17 amino acids. Germline loops: CDR1 GTSNPN, CDR2 SVGIG (reference sequence). The CDR3 loop reads CAWSVNLGRRAQETQYF. The CDR3 region has the DNA TGTGCCTGGAGTGTAAATTTGGGACGAAGGGCCCAAGAGACCCAGTACTTC. The full variable domain, its missing parts supplied by reference TRBV30 and TRBJ2-5, is SQTIHQWPATLVQPVGSPLSLECTVEGTSNPNLYWYRQAAGRGLQLLFYSVGIGQISSEVPQNLSASRPQDRQFILSSKKLLLSDSGFYLCAWSVNLGRRAQETQYFGPGTRLLVL.

This clone was picked up one time. CDR3 in DNA: TGCGCCAGCAGCCAAGATGGGACAGGGAACTCCTACGAGCAGTACTTC. Translated: CASSQDGTGNSYEQYF. The chain is built from TRBV4-1 and TRBJ2-7; 9 nucleotides match TRBD1. J lost 0 bases, V lost 0 bases, and 3 bases had no gene match. The CDR3 has 16 amino acids. The germline V gene has CDR1 MGHRA and CDR2 YSYEKL.

This clone was picked up a small number of times. The gene calls are TRBV7-9 and TRBJ2-7, with D unresolved. The CDR3 has 16 residues. The germline gives CDR1 SEHNR, CDR2 FQNEAQ (reference sequence). The ends were cut back, 1 base at V and 2 bases at J, with 15 bases in the middle. In DNA form, the CDR3 reads TGTGCCAGCAGCTTAGATCGAGTGGGATCCACCTACGAGCAGTACTTC. This gives the protein CASSLDRVGSTYEQYF.

The chain uses TRBV7-9 and TRBJ1-5; a possible D gene is TRBD1 (5 bases). Germline values: CDR1 SEHNR, CDR2 FQNEAQ (reference sequence). Trimming cost V 4 bases and J 1 base, with 8 bases left between them. This CDR3 has 14 amino acids. This chain's CDR3 is CASSSTASNQPQHF. The CDR3 DNA is TGTGCCAGCAGCTCGACAGCGAGCAATCAGCCCCAGCATTTT.

The chain joins TRBV9 to TRBJ2-1, with 9 nucleotides matching TRBD1. This CDR3 has 15 amino acids. The germline gives CDR1 SGDLS, CDR2 YYNGEE. Trimming took 7 bases from V and 8 from J; bases not matched to a gene: 13. DNA of the CDR3: TGTGCCAGCTCTCCCACGGGGACAGGGAGCTATGAGCAGTTCTTC. It codes for CASSPTGTGSYEQFF.

The genes are TRBV2 and TRBJ2-3; 11 nucleotides agree with TRBD2. The J segment lost 4 bases and the V segment lost 4 bases, leaving 4 bases of the junction unmatched. Germline V gene data show CDR1 as SNHLY and CDR2 as FYNNEI. The CDR3 extends over 15 amino acids. CDR3: CASSVWTSGSDTQYF. CDR3 nucleotide sequence: TGTGCCAGCAGTGTTTGGACTAGCGGGTCAGATACGCAGTATTTT.

The rearrangement links TRBV13 to TRBJ2-3; 9 bases match TRBD2. V trimming: 2 bases; J trimming: 2 bases; junction bases outside the gene matches: 5. The CDR3 loop spans 16 amino acids. Germline CDR1 reads PRHDT; CDR2 reads FYEKMQ (reference sequence). For the CDR3, the DNA is TGTGCCAGCAGCTTAAGCCTAGCGGGGCACACAGATACGCAGTATTTT. Its protein is CASSLSLAGHTDTQYF.

V and J are TRBV6-6 and TRBJ2-6; no clear D. The CDR3 loop spans 14 amino acids. Trimming took 5 bases from V and 4 from J, leaving 9 bases between them. CDR1 is MNHNY, CDR2 SVGAGI, per germline (reference sequence). The CDR3: CASSMGAGANVLTF. In nucleotides, the CDR3 is TGTGCCAGCAGTATGGGTGCCGGGGCCAACGTCCTGACTTTC.

This clone appeared a few times. The rearrangement uses TRBV6-5 and TRBJ2-1; D might be TRBD1 or TRBD2, each matching 6 bases. CDR1 and CDR2 from the germline V gene are MNHEY and SVGAGI. Trimming cost V 3 bases and J 3 bases, with 12 bases left between them. The CDR3 extends over 15 amino acids. Here the CDR3 reads CASSYRGLFYNEQFF. In DNA form, the CDR3 reads TGTGCCAGCAGTTATCGGGGGCTCTTCTACAATGAGCAGTTCTTC.

This chain links TRBV30 with TRBJ1-2; D gene unclear. The CDR3 sequence is 13 residues long. Trimming removed 7 bases at V and 1 base at J, with 13 bases between. Germline assignment: CDR1 GTSNPN and CDR2 SVGIG (reference sequence). The CDR3 DNA follows: TGTGCCTCGTATTCTTACTATAACTATGGCTACACCTTC. It codes for CASYSYYNYGYTF.

Comments on this clone: Sequence at one end of the junction differs from germline and may be a read error. The chain combines TRBV20-1 with TRBJ1-1; no firm D call. Germline V gene sequence: CDR1 DFQATT, CDR2 SNEGSKA (reference sequence). The CDR3 runs to 10 residues. The chain's CDR3 is CSARVVTKAF. The CDR3 DNA reads as TGCAGTGCTAGAGTCGTTACAAAAGCGTTT.

The J gene is TRBJ2-5, the V gene TRBV28; 8 bases fit TRBD2. The CDR3 runs to 15 residues. J was trimmed by 5 bases and V by 5 bases; bases with no gene match: 10. Germline CDR1 MDHEN, CDR2 SYDVKM. This CDR3 is CASSPPAGVDETQYF. DNA for the CDR3: TGTGCCAGCAGTCCCCCAGCGGGAGTAGACGAGACCCAGTACTTC.

This sequence joins TRBV7-9 and TRBJ2-5; TRBD2 matches at 12 bases. Germline lookup yields CDR1 SEHNR and CDR2 FQNEAQ (reference sequence). The CDR3 loop spans 16 amino acids. Germline trimming cut 5 bases from V and 5 bases from J; bases unmatched to any gene: 9. The CDR3 sequence is CASSPLAGGRQETQYF. The CDR3 nucleotides read TGTGCCAGCAGCCCACTAGCGGGAGGCCGCCAGGAGACCCAGTACTTC.

V and J are TRBV4-3 and TRBJ1-5; D perhaps matches TRBD1 (6 bases). CDR3 length: 15 amino acids. Germline V CDR1 and CDR2: LGHNA, YSLEER. V dropped 0 bases and J dropped 7 bases, with 13 bases sitting between them. The CDR3 here is CASSQDRGGIQPQHF. DNA of the CDR3: TGCGCCAGCAGCCAAGACAGGGGAGGTATCCAGCCCCAGCATTTT.

The rearrangement links TRBV5-1 to TRBJ2-1, with TRBD1 matching over 9 bases. With V trimmed by 7 bases and J by 4 bases, 9 bases remained unmatched. The CDR3 totals 15 residues. Germline V CDR1 and CDR2: SGHRS, YFSETQ. The CDR3 DNA reads TGCGCCAGCGACCCGCGTGGGACAGGGTACAATGAGCAGTTCTTC. Its protein is CASDPRGTGYNEQFF.

In this sample, this clone turned up a few times. J is TRBJ2-3 and V is TRBV5-6; D possibly uses TRBD1 or TRBD2 (5 bases each). This CDR3 region has 13 residues. CDR1 is SGHDT, CDR2 YYEEEE, per germline. With 1 base removed from V and 6 bases from J, the gap between germline ends came to 9 bases. The CDR3 region has the DNA TGTGCCAGCAGCTTGTTGGGGGAGGATACGCAGTATTTT. It yields the protein CASSLLGEDTQYF. Using reference TRBV5-6 and TRBJ2-3 for the parts outside the CDR3, the full variable domain is DAGVTQSPTHLIKTRGQQVTLRCSPKSGHDTVSWYQQALGQGPQFIFQYYEEEERQRGNFPDRFSGHQFPNYSSELNVNALLLGDSALYLCASSLLGEDTQYFGPGTRLTVL.

This chain joins TRBV25-1 and TRBJ1-2, with D possibly TRBD1 on 5 matching bases. Between the trimmed V and J ends, which lost 0 bases and 3 bases, there was a span of 8 bases. CDR3 length: 14 amino acids. Germline-derived CDR1 and CDR2 are MGHDK and SYGVNS. CDR3: CASSEYGGDYGYTF. The CDR3 nucleotides read TGTGCCAGCAGTGAATACGGGGGAGACTATGGCTACACCTTC.

V is TRBV29-1 and J is TRBJ2-7; D is unclear. Germline-derived CDR1 and CDR2 are SQVTM and ANQGSEA. The CDR3 totals 15 residues. Trimming pared 7 bases from V and 2 bases from J, leaving 21 bases between. DNA of the CDR3: TGCAGCGCCGTAGACAAGGACCTAGTCACCTACGAGCAGTACTTC. This sequence encodes CSAVDKDLVTYEQYF.

This sequence joins TRBV29-1 and TRBJ2-3, with TRBD2 as a possible D gene (5 bases). From germline, CDR1 is SQVTM and CDR2 ANQGSEA. The ends were cut back, 1 base at V and 1 base at J, with 12 bases in the middle. The CDR3 sequence is 15 residues long. In DNA, the CDR3 is TGCAGCGTTGAAGGCTCGGGAATGGGCACAGATACGCAGTATTTT. Amino acids: CSVEGSGMGTDTQYF.

V and J are TRBV13 and TRBJ2-7, with no clear D. Germline lookup yields CDR1 PRHDT and CDR2 FYEKMQ (reference sequence). V gave up 4 bases and J gave up 4 bases, with 11 bases separating them. The CDR3 extends over 13 amino acids. The CDR3 coding sequence is TGTGCCAGCAGCTCCCATAGCCGATACGAGCAGTACTTC. Translating gives CASSSHSRYEQYF.